The 4 T cell receptor beta chains given below trace back to one sample, sequenced in a study of T cell responses to AZD1222 COVID-19 vaccine. Generated by immunoSEQ multiplex PCR, the TCRdb table keeps only in-frame clones and is missing some. This sample has about 49,000 clones, with roughly three quarters found just once. The material sequenced was peripheral blood, taken on day 0 of MenACWY control vaccination. The receptor source for this set is an adult in good health.

The rearrangement uses TRBV28 and TRBJ2-2; the D is unclear. Trimming took off 7 bases at V and 5 bases at J, with 8 bases between the two ends. Germline CDR1 and CDR2: MDHEN and SYDVKM. This CDR3 is 12 amino acids long. CDR3 DNA: TGTGCCAGCACCCCTCGGACCGGGGAGCTGTTTTTT. This codes for CASTPRTGELFF.

The chain recombines TRBV5-5 with TRBJ1-5, with TRBD1 identical over 7 bases. Germline-derived CDR1 and CDR2 are SGHKS and YYEKEE (reference sequence). After removal of 4 bases from V and 3 bases from J, the junction contained 7 bases not matched to a gene. CDR3 length: 15 amino acids. CDR3 in amino acids: CASSPRTGDNQPQHF. Here the CDR3 DNA reads TGTGCCAGCAGCCCCAGAACAGGGGACAATCAGCCCCAGCATTTT.

The chain carries TRBV28 and TRBJ2-1; the D gene is possibly TRBD1 (5 bases). V shed 6 bases and J shed 7 bases, with 13 bases lying between them. CDR3 size: 13 residues. Germline loops: CDR1 MDHEN, CDR2 SYDVKM. CDR3 in DNA: TGTGCCAGCAGCAACCCCCCAGGGAATGAGCAGTTCTTC. It codes for CASSNPPGNEQFF.

The chain couples TRBV7-8 to TRBJ2-1; TRBD2 aligns across 8 bases. V was clipped by 2 bases and J by 4 bases; unmatched bases: 7. Germline lookup yields CDR1 SGHVS and CDR2 FQNEAQ. The CDR3 consists of 16 residues. CDR3 nucleotides: TGTGCCAGCAGCTTAACCGGGAGGGGAGGGTACAATGAGCAGTTCTTC. Translation gives CASSLTGRGGYNEQFF.